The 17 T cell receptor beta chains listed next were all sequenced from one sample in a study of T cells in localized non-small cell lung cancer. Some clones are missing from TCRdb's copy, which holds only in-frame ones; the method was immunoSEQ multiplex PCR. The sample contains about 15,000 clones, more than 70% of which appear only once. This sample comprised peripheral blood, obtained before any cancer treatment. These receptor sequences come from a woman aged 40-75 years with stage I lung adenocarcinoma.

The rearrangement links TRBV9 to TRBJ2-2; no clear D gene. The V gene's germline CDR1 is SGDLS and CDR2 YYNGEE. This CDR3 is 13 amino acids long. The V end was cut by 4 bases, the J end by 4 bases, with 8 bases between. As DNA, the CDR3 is TGTGCCAGCAGCTCTGGTCCCACCGGGGAGCTGTTTTTT. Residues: CASSSGPTGELFF.

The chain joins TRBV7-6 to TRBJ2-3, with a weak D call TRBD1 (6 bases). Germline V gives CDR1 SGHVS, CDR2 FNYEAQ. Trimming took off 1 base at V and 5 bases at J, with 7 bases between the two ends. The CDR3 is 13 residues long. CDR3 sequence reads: CASSLDRVDTQYF. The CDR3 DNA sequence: TGTGCCAGCAGCTTAGACAGGGTAGATACGCAGTATTTT.

The CDR3 coding sequence is TGTGCCAGCAGCCCCGGGACGAGGATGTCCAATGAGCAGTTCTTC. This gives the protein CASSPGTRMSNEQFF. The chain uses TRBV7-2 and TRBJ2-1; D possibly uses TRBD1 or TRBD2 (5 bases each). The germline V gene encodes CDR1 SGHTA and CDR2 FQGNSA. CDR3 length equals 15 residues. The ends were cut back, 5 bases at V and 6 bases at J, with 17 bases in the middle.

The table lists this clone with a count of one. CDR3 bases: TGTGCCTGGAGTCCTGACAGGCTGAAGGGGTATTTT. Translating it yields CAWSPDRLKGYF. The chain carries TRBV30 and TRBJ2-3, with D possibly TRBD1 on 6 matching bases. V was clipped by 2 bases and J by 14 bases, with 17 bases between them. This CDR3 spans 12 amino acids. Germline lookup yields CDR1 GTSNPN and CDR2 SVGIG (reference sequence).

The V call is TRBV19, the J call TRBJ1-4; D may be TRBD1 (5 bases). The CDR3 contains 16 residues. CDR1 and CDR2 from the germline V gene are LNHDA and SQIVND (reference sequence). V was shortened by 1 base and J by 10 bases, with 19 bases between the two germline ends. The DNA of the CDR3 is TGTGCCAGTAGTATAGTTGCCCCAGGGACCGGCGGAAAACTGTTTTTT. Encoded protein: CASSIVAPGTGGKLFF.

The CDR3 here is CASSQEDSYSGNTIYF. CDR3 in DNA: TGTGCCAGCAGCCAAGAGGATTCCTACTCTGGAAACACCATATATTTT. This chain connects TRBV4-2 to TRBJ1-3; D unresolved. V was cut by 0 bases and J by 0 bases, with 9 bases left in between. Germline CDR1 reads LGHNA; CDR2 reads YNFKEQ. This CDR3 is built from 16 residues.

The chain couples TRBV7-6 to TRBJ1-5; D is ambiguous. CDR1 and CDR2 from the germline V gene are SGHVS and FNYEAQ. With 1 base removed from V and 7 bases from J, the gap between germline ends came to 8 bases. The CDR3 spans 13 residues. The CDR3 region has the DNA TGTGCCAGCAGCTTAGGCCCGAGACAGCCCCAGCATTTT. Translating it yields CASSLGPRQPQHF.

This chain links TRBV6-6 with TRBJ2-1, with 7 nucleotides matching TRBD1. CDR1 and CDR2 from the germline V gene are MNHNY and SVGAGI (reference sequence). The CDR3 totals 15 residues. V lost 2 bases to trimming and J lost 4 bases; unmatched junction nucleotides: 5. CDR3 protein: CASSYEQGVYNEQFF. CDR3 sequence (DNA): TGTGCCAGCAGTTACGAGCAGGGGGTGTACAATGAGCAGTTCTTC.

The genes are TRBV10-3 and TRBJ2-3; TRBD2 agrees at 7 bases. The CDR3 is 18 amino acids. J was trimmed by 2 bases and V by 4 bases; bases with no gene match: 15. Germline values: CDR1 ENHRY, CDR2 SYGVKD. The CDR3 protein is CAISGRGSGGPITDTQYF. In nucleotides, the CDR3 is TGTGCCATCAGTGGGAGGGGTTCGGGGGGACCAATCACAGATACGCAGTATTTT.

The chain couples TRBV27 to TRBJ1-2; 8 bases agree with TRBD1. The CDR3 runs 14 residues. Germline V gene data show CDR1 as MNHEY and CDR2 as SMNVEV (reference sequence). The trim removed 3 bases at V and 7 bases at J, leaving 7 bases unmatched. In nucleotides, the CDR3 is TGTGCCAGCAGTTTGAGCAGGGGGCTAGGTGGCTACACCTTC. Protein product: CASSLSRGLGGYTF.

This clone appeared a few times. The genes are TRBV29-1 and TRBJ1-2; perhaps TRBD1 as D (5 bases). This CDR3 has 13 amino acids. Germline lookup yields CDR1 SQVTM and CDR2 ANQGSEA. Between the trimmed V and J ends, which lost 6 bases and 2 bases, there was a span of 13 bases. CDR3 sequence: CSVGDPLNYGYTF. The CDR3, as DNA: TGCAGCGTAGGGGACCCCCTGAACTATGGCTACACCTTC.

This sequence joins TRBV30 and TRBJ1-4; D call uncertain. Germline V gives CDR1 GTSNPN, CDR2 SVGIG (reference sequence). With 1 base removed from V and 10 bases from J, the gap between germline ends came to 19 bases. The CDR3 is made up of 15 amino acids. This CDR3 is CAWSGSVASIGKLFF. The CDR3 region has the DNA TGTGCCTGGAGTGGATCCGTAGCGAGTATCGGAAAACTGTTTTTT.

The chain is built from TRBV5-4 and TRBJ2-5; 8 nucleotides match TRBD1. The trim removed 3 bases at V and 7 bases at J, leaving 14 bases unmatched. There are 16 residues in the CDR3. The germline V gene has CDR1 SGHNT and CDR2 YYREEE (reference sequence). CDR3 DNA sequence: TGTGCCAGCAGCTGGGACAGGTTCGGAACTTCGGGGACCCAGTACTTC. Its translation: CASSWDRFGTSGTQYF.

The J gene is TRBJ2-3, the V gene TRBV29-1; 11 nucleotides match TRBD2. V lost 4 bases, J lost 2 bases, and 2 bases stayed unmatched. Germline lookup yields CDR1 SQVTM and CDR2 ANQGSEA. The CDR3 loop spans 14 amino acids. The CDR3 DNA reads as TGCAGCGTTGGACTAGCGGGACTCACAGATACGCAGTATTTT. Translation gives CSVGLAGLTDTQYF.

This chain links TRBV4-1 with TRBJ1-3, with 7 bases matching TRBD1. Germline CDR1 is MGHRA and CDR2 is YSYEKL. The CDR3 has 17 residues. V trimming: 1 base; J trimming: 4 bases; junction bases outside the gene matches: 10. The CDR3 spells CASSQGTRRDSGNTIYF. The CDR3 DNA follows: TGCGCCAGCAGCCAAGGAACTCGCCGGGACAGCGGAAACACCATATATTTT.

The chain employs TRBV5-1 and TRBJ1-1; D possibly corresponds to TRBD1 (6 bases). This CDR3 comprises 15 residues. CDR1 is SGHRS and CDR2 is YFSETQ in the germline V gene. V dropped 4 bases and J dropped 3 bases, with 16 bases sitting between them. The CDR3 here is CASSPNRVKHTEAFF. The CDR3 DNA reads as TGCGCCAGCAGCCCCAACAGGGTCAAACACACTGAAGCTTTCTTT.

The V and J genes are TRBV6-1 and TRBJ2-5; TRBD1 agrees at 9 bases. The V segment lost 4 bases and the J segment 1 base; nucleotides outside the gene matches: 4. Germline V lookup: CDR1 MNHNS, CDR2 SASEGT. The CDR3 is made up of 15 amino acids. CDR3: CASSGQGGFQETQYF. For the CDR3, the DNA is TGTGCCAGCAGTGGACAGGGGGGATTCCAAGAGACCCAGTACTTC.